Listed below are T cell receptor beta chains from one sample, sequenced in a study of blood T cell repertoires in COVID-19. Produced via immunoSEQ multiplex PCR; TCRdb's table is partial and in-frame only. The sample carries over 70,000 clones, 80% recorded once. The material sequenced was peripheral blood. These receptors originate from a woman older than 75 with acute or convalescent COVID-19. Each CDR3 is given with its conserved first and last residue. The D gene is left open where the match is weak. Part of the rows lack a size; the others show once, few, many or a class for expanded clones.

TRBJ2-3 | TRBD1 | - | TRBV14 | CASSQELGQAMITQYF | TGTGCCAGCAGCCAAGAACTGGGACAGGCGATGATCACGCAGTATTTT
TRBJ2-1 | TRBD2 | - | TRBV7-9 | CASSFLAGEQFF | TGTGCCAGCAGCTTTTTAGCGGGCGAGCAGTTCTTC
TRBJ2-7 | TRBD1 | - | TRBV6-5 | CASSYPLGQGGGEQYF | TGTGCCAGCAGTTACCCCTTGGGACAGGGGGGAGGCGAGCAGTACTTC
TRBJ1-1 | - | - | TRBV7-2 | CASSLLGARNTEAFF | TGTGCCAGCAGCTTGTTGGGGGCTCGAAACACTGAAGCTTTCTTT
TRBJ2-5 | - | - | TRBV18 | CASSPELTNQETQYF | TGTGCCAGCTCACCAGAGTTGACAAACCAAGAGACCCAGTACTTC
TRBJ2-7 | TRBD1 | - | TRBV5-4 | CASSTDRGLYEQYF | TGTGCCAGCAGCACGGACAGGGGGCTCTACGAGCAGTACTTC
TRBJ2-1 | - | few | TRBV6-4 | CASSGTLLRGEQFF | TGTGCCAGCAGTGGGACCCTCTTGCGGGGCGAGCAGTTCTTC
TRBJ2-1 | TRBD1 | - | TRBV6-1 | CASSEAQGAYNEQFF | TGTGCCAGCAGTGAAGCCCAGGGGGCCTACAATGAGCAGTTCTTC
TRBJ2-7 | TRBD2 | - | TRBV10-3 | CAISDSGGVSYEQYF | TGTGCCATCAGCGATAGCGGGGGGGTCTCCTACGAGCAGTACTTC
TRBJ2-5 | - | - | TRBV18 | CASSPPGQVQETQYF | TGTGCCAGCTCACCACCGGGCCAGGTCCAAGAGACCCAGTACTTC
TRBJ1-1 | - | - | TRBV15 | CATSRAGNTEAFF | TGTGCCACCAGCAGGGCAGGGAACACTGAAGCTTTCTTT
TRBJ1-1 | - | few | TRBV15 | CATSKGSKDTEAFF | TGTGCCACCAGCAAGGGGTCGAAGGACACTGAAGCTTTCTTT
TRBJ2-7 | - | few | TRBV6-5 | CASIEEEGTYEQYF | TGTGCCAGCATCGAAGAGGAGGGTACCTACGAGCAGTACTTC
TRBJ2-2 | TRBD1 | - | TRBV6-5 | CASSYRQGYTGELFF | TGTGCCAGCAGTTACAGACAGGGGTACACCGGGGAGCTGTTTTTT
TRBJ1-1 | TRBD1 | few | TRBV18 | CASSPPRTGRDTEAFF | TGTGCCAGCTCACCGCCGCGGACAGGGAGGGACACTGAAGCTTTCTTT
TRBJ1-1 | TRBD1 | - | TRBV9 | CASSVGTGSTEAFF | TGTGCCAGCAGCGTAGGGACAGGGAGCACTGAAGCTTTCTTT
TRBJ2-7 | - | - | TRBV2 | CASSDRVLGEQYF | TGTGCCAGCAGTGACAGGGTTTTGGGAGAGCAGTACTTC
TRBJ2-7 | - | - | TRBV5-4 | CASSIAADGTYEQYF | TGTGCCAGCAGCATCGCAGCGGACGGTACCTACGAGCAGTACTTC
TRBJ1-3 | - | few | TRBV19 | CASSPGASGNTIYF | TGTGCCAGTAGTCCAGGGGCCTCTGGAAACACCATATATTTT
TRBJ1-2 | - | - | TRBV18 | CASSPSRGQLQNYGYTF | TGTGCCAGCTCACCCTCCCGCGGACAGCTACAAAACTATGGCTACACCTTC
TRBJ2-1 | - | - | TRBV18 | CASSPNTNNEQFF | TGTGCCAGCTCACCAAACACTAACAATGAGCAGTTCTTC
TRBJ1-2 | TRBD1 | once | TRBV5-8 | CASSLGDRSLGYTF | TGTGCCAGCAGCTTGGGGGACAGGTCTCTCGGCTACACCTTC
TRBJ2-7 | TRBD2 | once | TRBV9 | CASSAQLAGGYEQYF | TGTGCCAGCAGCGCCCAACTAGCGGGGGGTTACGAGCAGTACTTC
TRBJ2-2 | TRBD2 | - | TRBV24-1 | CATSDPGLAGDTGELFF | TGTGCCACCAGTGACCCGGGACTAGCGGGGGATACCGGGGAGCTGTTTTTT
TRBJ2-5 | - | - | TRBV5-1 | CASSTISWGGPLQETQYF | TGCGCCAGCAGCACGATCTCTTGGGGGGGCCCCCTCCAAGAGACCCAGTACTTC
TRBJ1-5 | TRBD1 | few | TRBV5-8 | CASSLRTGGNQPQHF | TGTGCCAGCAGCTTGAGAACAGGGGGCAATCAGCCCCAGCATTTT
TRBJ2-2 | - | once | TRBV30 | CAWRAGFSAGELFF | TGTGCCTGGAGGGCGGGGTTCTCGGCCGGGGAGCTGTTTTTT
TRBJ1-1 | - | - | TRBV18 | CASRIRGDTEAFF | TGTGCCAGTAGAATTCGGGGGGACACTGAAGCTTTCTTT
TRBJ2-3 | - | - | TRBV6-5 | CASSYQAASTDTQYF | TGTGCCAGCAGTTACCAAGCGGCTAGCACAGATACGCAGTATTTT
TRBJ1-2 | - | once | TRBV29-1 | CSVDRSGESYGYTF | TGCAGCGTTGACCGATCAGGGGAGAGCTATGGCTACACCTTC
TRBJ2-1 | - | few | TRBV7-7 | CASSHNYGDEQFF | TGTGCCAGCAGCCACAACTACGGAGATGAGCAGTTCTTC
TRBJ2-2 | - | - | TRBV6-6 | CASSYINAGELFF | TGTGCCAGCAGTTACATAAATGCCGGGGAGCTGTTTTTT
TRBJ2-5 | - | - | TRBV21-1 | CASNRTSGRLEETQYF | TGTGCCAGCAACCGGACTAGCGGGAGACTGGAGGAGACCCAGTACTTC
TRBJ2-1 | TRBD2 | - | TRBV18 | CASSPRLAGDYNEQFF | TGTGCCAGCTCACCGCGACTAGCGGGGGACTACAATGAGCAGTTCTTC
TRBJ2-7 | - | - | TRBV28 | CASSIPRVSPYEQYF | TGTGCCAGCAGTATCCCCAGGGTATCTCCTTACGAGCAGTACTTC
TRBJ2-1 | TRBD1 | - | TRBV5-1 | CASVRDRGGNEQFF | TGCGCCAGCGTCCGGGACAGGGGAGGGAATGAGCAGTTCTTC
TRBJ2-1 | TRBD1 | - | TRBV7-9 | CASSLALGEGARSHNEQFF | TGTGCCAGCAGCTTAGCGCTTGGTGAGGGGGCGCGTTCCCACAATGAGCAGTTCTTC
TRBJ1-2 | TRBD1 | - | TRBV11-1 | CASSPLGQGNYGYTF | TGTGCCAGCAGCCCCCTGGGACAGGGGAACTATGGCTACACCTTC
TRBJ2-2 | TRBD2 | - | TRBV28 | CASITGGHTNTGELFF | TGTGCCAGCATTACGGGGGGTCATACGAACACCGGGGAGCTGTTTTTT
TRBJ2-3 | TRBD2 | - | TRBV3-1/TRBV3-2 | CASSQDIGTSGSADTQYF | TGTGCCAGCAGCCAAGATATCGGGACTAGCGGGAGCGCAGATACGCAGTATTTT
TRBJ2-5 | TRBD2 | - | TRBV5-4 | CASSPWLAGVTETQYF | TGTGCCAGCAGCCCCTGGCTAGCGGGAGTTACAGAGACCCAGTACTTC
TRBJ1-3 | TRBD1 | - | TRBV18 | CASSPPQGAAGNTIYF | TGTGCCAGCTCACCACCACAGGGGGCGGCTGGAAATACCATATATTTT
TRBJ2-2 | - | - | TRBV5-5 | CASSLVGQLGGELFF | TGTGCCAGCAGCTTGGTTGGACAGCTTGGCGGGGAGCTGTTTTTT
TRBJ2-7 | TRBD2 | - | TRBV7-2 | CASSPAGVRYEQYF | TGTGCCAGCAGCCCAGCGGGAGTACGCTACGAGCAGTACTTC
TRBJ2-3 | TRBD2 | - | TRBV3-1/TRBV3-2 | CASSQPPGLAGGWGTDTQYF | TGTGCCAGCAGCCAACCCCCGGGACTAGCGGGAGGATGGGGTACAGATACGCAGTATTTT